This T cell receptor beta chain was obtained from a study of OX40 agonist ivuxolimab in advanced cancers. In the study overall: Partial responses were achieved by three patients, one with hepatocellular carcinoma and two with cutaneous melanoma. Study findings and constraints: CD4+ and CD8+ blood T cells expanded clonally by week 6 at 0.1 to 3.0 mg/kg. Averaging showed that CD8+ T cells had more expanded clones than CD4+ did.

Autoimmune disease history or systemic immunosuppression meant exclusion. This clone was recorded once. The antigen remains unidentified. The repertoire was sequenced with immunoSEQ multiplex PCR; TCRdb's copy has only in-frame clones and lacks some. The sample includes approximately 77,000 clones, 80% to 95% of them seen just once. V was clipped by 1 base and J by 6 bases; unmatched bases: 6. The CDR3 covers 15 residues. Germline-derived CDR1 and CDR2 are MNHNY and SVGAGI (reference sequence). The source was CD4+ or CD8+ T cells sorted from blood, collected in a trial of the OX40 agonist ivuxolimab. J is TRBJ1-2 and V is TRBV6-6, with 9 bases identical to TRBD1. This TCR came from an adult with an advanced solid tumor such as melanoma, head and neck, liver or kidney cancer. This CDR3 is CASSYYRTGADGYTF. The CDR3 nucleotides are TGTGCCAGCAGTTACTATAGGACAGGGGCTGATGGCTACACCTTC.